This T cell receptor (beta chain) was observed in a study of PD-1 blockade in classical Hodgkin lymphoma. Study-wide findings and caveats: Newly diagnosed patients were said to have less baseline TCR diversity than healthy donors did. For complete responders, baseline diversity was comparable to that of newly diagnosed patients.

Patients all relapsed after autologous stem cell transplantation, and there was variation in brentuximab vedotin exposure. This CDR3 region has 15 residues. Germline loops: CDR1 SGHVS, CDR2 FNYEAQ. Trimming left V 5 bases short and J 3 bases short, with 13 bases between. This clone was observed once. Its specificity is not known. Produced via immunoSEQ multiplex PCR; TCRdb's table is partial and in-frame only. The data contain around 100,000 clones, more than 85% of them singletons. This receptor was taken from a human donor with classical Hodgkin lymphoma. The V and J genes are TRBV7-6 and TRBJ2-2; weak D call: TRBD2 (7 bases). Specimen: peripheral blood mononuclear cells (PBMCs), collected before the second cycle of nivolumab. The CDR3 loop is CASSLWGGDTGELFF. The CDR3 DNA follows: TGTGCCAGCAGCCTGTGGGGGGGCGACACCGGGGAGCTGTTTTTT.